This TCR beta chain is from a study of blood T cell repertoires in COVID-19. Study-level information: Samples representing acute and convalescent COVID-19 were sourced from the United States, Italy and Spain. The analysed material was cDNA or gDNA that came from T cells, B-cell-depleted T cells, or PBMCs.

Trimming left V 2 bases short and J 4 bases short, with 11 bases between. The germline gives CDR1 KGHSH, CDR2 LQKENI. CDR3 length equals 14 residues. Per the original methods: The authors estimated nucleated cell counts from reference gene primer amplification. Profiled with immunoSEQ multiplex PCR; TCRdb holds only in-frame clones, not every one. V and J calls and clone size follow that table, whereas D and trimming were derived from the DNA. The data show over 250,000 clones, less than 85% seen once. Enrollment of patients from Seattle took place during active infection, with longitudinal follow-up.

The source of this sequence is a human donor with COVID-19, enrolled during active disease. The donor label of this sample is uncertain. Sequenced sample: peripheral blood. The chain is built from TRBV18 and TRBJ1-1, with D unclear. This chain's CDR3 is CASSPNSAGTEAFF. CDR3 in DNA: TGTGCCAGCTCACCAAATTCTGCGGGCACTGAAGCTTTCTTT. The full variable domain, with the rest looked up from reference TRBV18 and TRBJ1-1, is NAGVMQNPRHLVRRRGQEARLRCSPMKGHSHVYWYRQLPEEGLKFMVYLQKENIIDESGMPKERFSAEFPKEGPSILRIQQVVRGDSAAYFCASSPNSAGTEAFFGQGTRLTVV.